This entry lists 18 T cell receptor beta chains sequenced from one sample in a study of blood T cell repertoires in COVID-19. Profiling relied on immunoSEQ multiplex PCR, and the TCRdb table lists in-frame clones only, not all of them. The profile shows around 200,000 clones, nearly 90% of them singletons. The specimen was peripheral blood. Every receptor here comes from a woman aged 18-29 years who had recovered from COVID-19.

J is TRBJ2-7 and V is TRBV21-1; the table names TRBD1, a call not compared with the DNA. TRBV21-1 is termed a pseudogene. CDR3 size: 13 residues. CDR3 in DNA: TGTGCCAGCAGCAAAGAACCCAGATCCCCTGCGTACTTC. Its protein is CASSKEPRSPAYF.

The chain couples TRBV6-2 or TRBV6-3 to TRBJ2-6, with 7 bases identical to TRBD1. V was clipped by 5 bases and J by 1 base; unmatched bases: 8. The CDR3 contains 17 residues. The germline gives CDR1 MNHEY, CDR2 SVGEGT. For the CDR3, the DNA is TGTGCCAGCAGTGGGGACAGTTCTCTATCTGGGGCCAACGTCCTGACTTTC. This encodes CASSGDSSLSGANVLTF.

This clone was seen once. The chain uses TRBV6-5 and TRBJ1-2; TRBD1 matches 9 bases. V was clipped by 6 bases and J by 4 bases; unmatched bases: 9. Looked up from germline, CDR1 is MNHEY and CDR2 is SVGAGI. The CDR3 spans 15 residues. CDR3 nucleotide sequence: TGTGCCAGCAGAACCACAGGGGGCCCTCTCTATGGCTACACCTTC. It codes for CASRTTGGPLYGYTF.

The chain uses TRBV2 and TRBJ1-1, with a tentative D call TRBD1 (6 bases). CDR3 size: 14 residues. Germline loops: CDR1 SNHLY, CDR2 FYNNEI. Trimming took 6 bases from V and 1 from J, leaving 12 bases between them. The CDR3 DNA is TGTGCCAGCAGGGCCGGACAGCCGAACACTGAAGCTTTCTTT. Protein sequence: CASRAGQPNTEAFF.

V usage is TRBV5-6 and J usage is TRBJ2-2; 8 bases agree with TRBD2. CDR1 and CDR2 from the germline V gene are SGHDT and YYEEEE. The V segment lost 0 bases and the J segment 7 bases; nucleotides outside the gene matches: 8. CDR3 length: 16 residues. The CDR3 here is CASSLAASGLGGELFF. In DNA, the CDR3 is TGTGCCAGCAGCTTGGCCGCTAGCGGGCTAGGCGGGGAGCTGTTTTTT. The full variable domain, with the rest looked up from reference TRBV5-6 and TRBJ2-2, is DAGVTQSPTHLIKTRGQQVTLRCSPKSGHDTVSWYQQALGQGPQFIFQYYEEEERQRGNFPDRFSGHQFPNYSSELNVNALLLGDSALYLCASSLAASGLGGELFFGEGSRLTVL.

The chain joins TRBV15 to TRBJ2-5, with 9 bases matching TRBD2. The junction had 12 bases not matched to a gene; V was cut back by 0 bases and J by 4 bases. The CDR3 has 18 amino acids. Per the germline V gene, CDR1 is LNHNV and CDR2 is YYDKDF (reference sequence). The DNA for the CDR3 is TGTGCCACCAGCAGAGATCTTAGTCTAGCGGGACTCCTAGAGACCCAGTACTTC. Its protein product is CATSRDLSLAGLLETQYF.

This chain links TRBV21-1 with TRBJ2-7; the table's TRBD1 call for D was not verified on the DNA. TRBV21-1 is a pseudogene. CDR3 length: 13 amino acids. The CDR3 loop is CASSKRGSYEQYF. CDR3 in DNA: TGTGCCAGCAGCAAAAGGGGATCCTACGAGCAGTACTTC.

CDR3 sequence (DNA): TGTGCCAGCAGCTTGGAAGGGACAGGGTTCTCCTACGAGCAGTACTTC. Amino acids: CASSLEGTGFSYEQYF. J is TRBJ2-7 and V is TRBV5-4; TRBD1 matches 9 bases. The CDR3 spans 16 residues. Germline V lookup: CDR1 SGHNT, CDR2 YYREEE (reference sequence). The J segment lost 0 bases and the V segment lost 0 bases, leaving 4 bases of the junction unmatched.

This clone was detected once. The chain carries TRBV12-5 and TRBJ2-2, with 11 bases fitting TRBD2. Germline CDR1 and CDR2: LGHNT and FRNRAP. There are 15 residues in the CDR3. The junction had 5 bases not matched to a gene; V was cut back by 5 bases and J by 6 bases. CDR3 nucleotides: TGTGCTAGTGGTCGTAGCGGGAGGGGGGCCGGGGAGCTGTTTTTT. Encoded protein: CASGRSGRGAGELFF. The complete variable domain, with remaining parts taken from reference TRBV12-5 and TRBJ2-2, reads DARVTQTPRHKVTEMGQEVTMRCQPILGHNTVFWYRQTMMQGLELLAYFRNRAPLDDSGMPKDRFSAEMPDATLATLKIQPSEPRDSAVYFCASGRSGRGAGELFFGEGSRLTVL.

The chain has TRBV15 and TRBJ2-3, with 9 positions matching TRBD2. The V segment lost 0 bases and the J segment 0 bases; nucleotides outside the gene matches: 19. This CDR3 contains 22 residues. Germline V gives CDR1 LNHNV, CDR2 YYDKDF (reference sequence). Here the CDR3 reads CATSRDWLMAGGSITSTDTQYF. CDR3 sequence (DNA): TGTGCCACCAGCAGAGATTGGTTAATGGCGGGAGGGTCGATTACTAGCACAGATACGCAGTATTTT.

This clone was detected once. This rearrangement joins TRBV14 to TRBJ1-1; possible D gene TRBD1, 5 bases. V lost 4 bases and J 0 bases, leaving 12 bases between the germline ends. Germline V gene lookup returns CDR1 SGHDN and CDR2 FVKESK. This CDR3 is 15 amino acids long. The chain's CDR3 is CASSPRQTMNTEAFF. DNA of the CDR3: TGTGCCAGCAGCCCGAGACAGACGATGAACACTGAAGCTTTCTTT. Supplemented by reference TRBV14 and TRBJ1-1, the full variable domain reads EAGVTQFPSHSVIEKGQTVTLRCDPISGHDNLYWYRRVMGKEIKFLLHFVKESKQDESGMPNNRFLAERTGGTYSTLKVQPAELEDSGVYFCASSPRQTMNTEAFFGQGTRLTVV.

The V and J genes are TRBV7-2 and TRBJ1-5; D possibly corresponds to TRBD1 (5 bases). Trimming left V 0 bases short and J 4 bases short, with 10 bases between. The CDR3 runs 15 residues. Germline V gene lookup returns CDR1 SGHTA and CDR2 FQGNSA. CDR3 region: CASSLAPAGNQPQHF. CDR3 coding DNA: TGTGCCAGCAGCTTAGCGCCGGCAGGGAATCAGCCCCAGCATTTT.

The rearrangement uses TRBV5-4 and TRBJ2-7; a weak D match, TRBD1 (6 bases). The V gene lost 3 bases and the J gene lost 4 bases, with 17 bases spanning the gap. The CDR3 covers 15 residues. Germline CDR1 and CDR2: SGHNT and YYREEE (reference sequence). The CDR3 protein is CASSSNPGVWYEQYF. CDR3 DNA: TGTGCCAGCAGCTCCAACCCAGGGGTTTGGTACGAGCAGTACTTC.

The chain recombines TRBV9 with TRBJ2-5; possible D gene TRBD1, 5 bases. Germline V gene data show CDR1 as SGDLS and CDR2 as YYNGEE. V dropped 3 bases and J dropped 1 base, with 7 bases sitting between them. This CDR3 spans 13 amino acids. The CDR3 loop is CASSDRFQETQYF. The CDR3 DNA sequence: TGTGCCAGCAGCGACAGGTTCCAAGAGACCCAGTACTTC.

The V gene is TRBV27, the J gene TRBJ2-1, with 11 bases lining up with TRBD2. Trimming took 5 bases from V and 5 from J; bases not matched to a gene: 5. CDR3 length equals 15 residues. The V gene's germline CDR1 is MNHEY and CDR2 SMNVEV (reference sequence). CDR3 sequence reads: CASSPRLAGNNEQFF. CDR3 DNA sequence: TGTGCCAGCAGTCCTAGACTAGCGGGAAACAATGAGCAGTTCTTC.

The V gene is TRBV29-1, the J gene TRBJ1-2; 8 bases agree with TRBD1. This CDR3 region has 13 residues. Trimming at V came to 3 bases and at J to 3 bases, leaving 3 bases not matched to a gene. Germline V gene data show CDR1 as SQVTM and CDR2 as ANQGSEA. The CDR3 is CSVDLDRDYGYTF. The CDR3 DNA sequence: TGCAGCGTTGATTTGGACAGGGACTATGGCTACACCTTC.

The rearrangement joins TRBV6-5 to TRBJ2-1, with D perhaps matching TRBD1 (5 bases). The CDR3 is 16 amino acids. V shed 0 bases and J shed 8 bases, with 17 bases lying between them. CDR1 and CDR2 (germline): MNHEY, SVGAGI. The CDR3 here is CASSYSSRVGLDEQFF. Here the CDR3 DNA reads TGTGCCAGCAGTTACTCGTCTAGAGTGGGGCTAGATGAGCAGTTCTTC.

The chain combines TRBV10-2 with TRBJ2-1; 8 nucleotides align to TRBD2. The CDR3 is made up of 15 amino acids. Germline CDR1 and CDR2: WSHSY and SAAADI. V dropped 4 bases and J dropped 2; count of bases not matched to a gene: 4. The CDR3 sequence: CASSGGTRPYNEQFF. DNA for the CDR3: TGCGCCAGCAGTGGTGGGACTAGACCCTACAATGAGCAGTTCTTC.